Detailed here is one T cell receptor beta chain. Its antigen is not identified. The data belong to a study of cytomegalovirus exposure and HLA in healthy donors. Study context: In a previous analysis, 120 million or so unique TCR beta sequences were found from 150 million to 200 million T cells. Findings and limits, study-wide: A later analysis found most CMV-associated TCR beta chains apparently HLA-restricted. In a later analysis, TCR association rates varied by HLA locus: DRB1 most, HLA-C fewest.

Use of 60 Vbeta and 13 Jbeta primers characterized the PCR. Clones were read by immunoSEQ multiplex PCR, and TCRdb kept only the in-frame ones, dropping some. The sample yields 65,000 to 95,000 clones, 79% seen once. Healthy bone marrow donors made up the donor group. The sequenced sample consisted of PBMCs. The TCR was taken from a man aged 25 to 45 in good health and CMV-seronegative.

CDR3 region: CASRLAGGKGELFF. CDR3 in DNA: TGTGCCAGCAGACTAGCGGGAGGGAAGGGGGAGCTGTTTTTT. The chain links TRBV11-2 to TRBJ2-2; 13 bases fit TRBD2. This CDR3 has 14 residues. V was pared by 6 bases and J by 8 bases, with 3 bases of the junction left unmatched. The germline V gene has CDR1 SGHAT and CDR2 FQNNGV.